The sequence of this T cell receptor beta chain was determined in a study of blood T cells in healthy people across ages. Sample-barcoded 5' priming and a J-beta primer mix drove a second PCR of about 6 to 12 cycles. TCRdb re-called the 5' RACE reads with MiXCR, one entry per CDR3 protein. The table has more than 1,400,000 distinct CDR3 sequences, 42% seen once. This receptor was taken from a woman aged 18-30 years in good health. The source material was blood.

The CDR3 DNA is TGCGCCAGCAGCTTGGGACAGGGCGTAGCTTTGAACACTGAAGCTTTCTTT. Translated, it gives CASSLGQGVALNTEAFF. The chain employs TRBV5-1 and TRBJ1-1; 7 bases fit TRBD1. V gave up 0 bases and J gave up 0 bases; unmatched junction bases: 8. The CDR3 runs 17 residues. CDR1 and CDR2 from the germline V gene are SGHRS and YFSETQ.